The 5 T cell receptor beta chains given below trace back to one sample, sequenced in a study of blood T cell repertoires in COVID-19. The assay was immunoSEQ multiplex PCR, and TCRdb's table has in-frame clones only and misses some. The table records some 250,000 clones, around 79% of them present only once. The sample was peripheral blood. The receptor source for this set is a woman of 80 years or more with acute or convalescent COVID-19.

The V and J genes are TRBV7-2 and TRBJ1-2; TRBD1 might be the D (5 bases). V shed 1 base and J shed 2 bases, with 14 bases lying between them. This CDR3 has 16 residues. Germline CDR1 SGHTA, CDR2 FQGNSA. The CDR3, as DNA: TGTGCCAGCAGCTTAGGGACAATTCGACAAAACTATGGCTACACCTTC. The encoded protein is CASSLGTIRQNYGYTF.

The rearrangement links TRBV11-2 to TRBJ2-7; 8 bases line up with TRBD1. The CDR3 runs to 13 residues. Germline V gene lookup returns CDR1 SGHAT and CDR2 FQNNGV. Unmatched junction bases numbered 6, after V lost 4 bases and J lost 7 bases. CDR3 residues: CASSYSRGQEQYF. The CDR3 DNA follows: TGTGCCAGCAGCTACAGCAGGGGGCAGGAGCAGTACTTC.

This clone turned up a few times. The chain is built from TRBV19 and TRBJ2-7; the D is unclear. The CDR3 runs 13 residues. Germline-derived CDR1 and CDR2 are LNHDA and SQIVND (reference sequence). Trimming took off 5 bases at V and 1 base at J, with 9 bases between the two ends. CDR3 in amino acids: CASSWASSYEQYF. The CDR3 DNA follows: TGTGCCAGTAGTTGGGCCTCGTCCTACGAGCAGTACTTC.

The chain has TRBV2 and TRBJ2-4, with 10 bases fitting TRBD2. This CDR3 spans 15 amino acids. The germline gives CDR1 SNHLY, CDR2 FYNNEI. V lost 5 bases and J lost 7; bases outside the gene matches: 8. CDR3 loop: CASSYQREGGNIQYF. The CDR3 DNA reads as TGTGCCAGCAGTTACCAGCGGGAGGGTGGGAACATTCAGTACTTC.

CDR3 sequence: CASSSTGIGYTF. CDR3 in DNA: TGTGCCAGCAGTTCTACAGGGATTGGCTACACCTTC. The genes are TRBV6-5 and TRBJ1-2; weak D call: TRBD1 (6 bases). The CDR3 sequence is 12 residues long. Trimming stripped 4 bases from V and 7 bases from J, with 10 bases between. Germline CDR1 is MNHEY and CDR2 is SVGAGI.